The TCR beta chain under discussion was sequenced for a study of shared clonotypes between healthy human individuals. Method: immunoSEQ multiplex PCR; TCRdb's copy keeps in-frame clones and lacks some. The table records more than 500,000 clones, around 96% of them present only once. Only CD45RO-negative cells positively selected for CCR7 counted as naive CD8 cells, so terminally differentiated effector memory CD45RA+ cells were excluded. The healthy adult donors were HIV-negative and reported no recent acute infections or vaccinations. Comments on this clone: Its antigen is unidentified.

From germline, CDR1 is SGDLS and CDR2 YYNGEE. The length of the CDR3 is 18 residues. The V segment lost 3 bases and the J segment 2 bases; nucleotides outside the gene matches: 12. Study-wide results and limits: In contrast to clonotypes shared by all four donors, non-shared clonotypes had lower generation probabilities. Clonotype sharing across several donors was observed for about 5.5% of naive CD4 clonotypes.

The sequence came from a woman under 40 in good health. The V call is TRBV9, the J call TRBJ2-7, with TRBD2 matching 12 bases. Sequencing used naive CD8+ T cells sorted from blood. The CDR3 DNA reads as TGTGCCAGCAGCGGGTGGACTAGCGGGACAAAAATAACCTACGAGCAGTACTTC. It is translated as CASSGWTSGTKITYEQYF.